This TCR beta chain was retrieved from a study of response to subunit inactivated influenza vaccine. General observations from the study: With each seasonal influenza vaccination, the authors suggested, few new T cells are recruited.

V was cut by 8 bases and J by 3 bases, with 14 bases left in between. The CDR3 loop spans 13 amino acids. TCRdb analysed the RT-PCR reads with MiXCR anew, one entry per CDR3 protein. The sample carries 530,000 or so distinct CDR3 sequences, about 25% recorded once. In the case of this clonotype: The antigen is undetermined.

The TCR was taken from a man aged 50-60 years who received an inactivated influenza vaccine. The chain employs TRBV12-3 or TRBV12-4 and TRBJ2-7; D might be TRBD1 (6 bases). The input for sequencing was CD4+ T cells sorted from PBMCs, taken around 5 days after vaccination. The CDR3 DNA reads TGTGCCAGCCTTAAGGGCAGGGGCTACGAGCAGTACTTC. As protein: CASLKGRGYEQYF.